The T cell receptor beta chain under discussion was sequenced for a study of blood T cells in healthy people across ages. The CDR3 contains 13 residues. Trimming took off 0 bases at V and 7 bases at J, with 12 bases between the two ends. Germline CDR1 is DFQATT and CDR2 is SNEGSKA (reference sequence). For the second PCR, which ran for 7 to 11 cycles, a sample-barcoded 5' primer and a J-beta primer mix were used. A tag from a template-switch adaptor with 12 random nucleotides marked each cDNA molecule. Sequencing recovered at least 3 million CDR3-containing paired-end reads from each sample. TCRdb reanalysed the 5' RACE reads using MiXCR and keeps one entry per CDR3 protein. The sample has roughly 1.5 million distinct CDR3 sequences; roughly 43% are singletons.

The sequence came from a woman aged 18 to 35 in good health. This chain joins TRBV20-1 and TRBJ1-1; D not resolved. Sequencing was carried out using blood. DNA of the CDR3: TGCAGTGCTAGAGAACCCCTAGAGGGTGAAGCTTTCTTT. Translated: CSAREPLEGEAFF.